The 2 T cell receptor beta chains listed next were all sequenced from one sample in a study of blood T cell repertoires in COVID-19 (dated by TCRdb to the early 2020s). The library was made by the immunoSEQ multiplex PCR assay. TCRdb retrieved this table from immuneACCESS and kept in-frame rearrangements only. Not all clones are present; in checked studies, unresolved V genes account for under half, and no reason is known for the remainder. This sample holds 50,000 to 75,000 clones; about 91% were observed only once. The top ten hold approximately 4.6% of the sample. Sequencing was performed on peripheral blood. Source of these receptors: a middle-aged man with active COVID-19.

This sequence joins TRBV11-3 and TRBJ1-3; 9 positions match TRBD1. Germline V gene data show CDR1 as SGHNT and CDR2 as YENEEA. The V and J ends lost 5 bases and 0 bases, in that order; junction bases with no gene match: 14. This CDR3 region has 19 residues. CDR3: CASSLQGQGLVGSGNTIYF. DNA of the CDR3: TGTGCCAGCAGCCTACAGGGACAGGGCCTGGTCGGCTCTGGAAACACCATATATTTT.

This chain links TRBV3-1 (or the pseudogene TRBV3-2) with TRBJ1-1, with no clear D. V was trimmed by 1 base and J by 4 bases, leaving 7 bases between them. From germline, CDR1 is LGHDT and CDR2 YNNKEL (reference sequence). The CDR3 spans 13 residues. CDR3 in amino acids: CASSQVSSTEAFF. CDR3 nucleotides: TGTGCCAGCAGCCAAGTTTCGAGCACTGAAGCTTTCTTT.